Presented here are 24 T cell receptor beta chains from one specimen sequenced in a study of blood T cell repertoires in COVID-19. The repertoire was sequenced with immunoSEQ multiplex PCR; TCRdb's copy has only in-frame clones and lacks some. Of under 200,000 clones in the sample, 90% are singletons; the top ten hold approximately 0.5%. The sequenced material came from peripheral blood. Receptor source: a man aged 50-60 years with acute or convalescent COVID-19.

The V and J genes are TRBV7-3 and TRBJ2-3, with 11 nucleotides matching TRBD1. The CDR3 contains 15 residues. With V trimmed by 5 bases and J by 6 bases, 7 bases remained unmatched. Germline assignment: CDR1 SGHTA and CDR2 FQGTGA. The CDR3 spells CASSTRTGGIDTQYF. The CDR3 DNA reads TGTGCCAGCAGCACCAGGACAGGGGGCATTGATACGCAGTATTTT.

The J gene is TRBJ1-1, the V gene TRBV7-3; D gene unclear. Germline loops: CDR1 SGHTA, CDR2 FQGTGA. V gave up 5 bases and J gave up 2 bases, with 9 bases separating them. This CDR3 is built from 13 residues. Here the CDR3 DNA reads TGTGCCAGCAGCAAAAACGGTAACACTGAAGCTTTCTTT. This encodes CASSKNGNTEAFF. The full variable domain, with the rest looked up from reference TRBV7-3 and TRBJ1-1, is GAGVSQTPSNKVTEKGKYVELRCDPISGHTALYWYRQSLGQGPEFLIYFQGTGAADDSGLPNDRFFAVRPEGSVSTLKIQRTERGDSAVYLCASSKNGNTEAFFGQGTRLTVV.

The chain recombines TRBV5-4 with TRBJ2-2, with 7 bases matching TRBD1. CDR1 is SGHNT, CDR2 YYREEE, per germline (reference sequence). The CDR3 length is 17 residues. V lost 3 bases to trimming and J lost 0 bases; unmatched junction nucleotides: 8. The CDR3 coding sequence is TGTGCCAGCAGCTGGAGAGACAGGGCCCCGAACACCGGGGAGCTGTTTTTT. It codes for CASSWRDRAPNTGELFF.

This chain links TRBV13 with TRBJ2-2; possibly TRBD2 for D (6 bases). This CDR3 region has 16 residues. Deletions cut 4 bases from V and 0 bases from J, with 12 bases between. Per the germline V gene, CDR1 is PRHDT and CDR2 is FYEKMQ (reference sequence). CDR3 sequence (DNA): TGTGCCAGCAGCTCCGGGGACTCCGCGAACACCGGGGAGCTGTTTTTT. This codes for CASSSGDSANTGELFF.

The V and J genes are TRBV7-8 and TRBJ2-7; 8 nucleotides agree with TRBD1. V shed 5 bases, J shed 3 bases, and the junction held 9 bases outside the gene matches. Germline CDR1 reads SGHVS; CDR2 reads FQNEAQ. The CDR3 has 15 residues. CDR3 amino acids: CASSRVRQGNYEQYF. CDR3 nucleotide sequence: TGTGCCAGCAGCCGAGTCAGACAGGGGAACTACGAGCAGTACTTC.

The gene calls are TRBV18 and TRBJ1-1; a weak D match, TRBD1 (6 bases). The V gene lost 3 bases and the J gene lost 3 bases, with 11 bases spanning the gap. The germline gives CDR1 KGHSH, CDR2 LQKENI. The CDR3 consists of 14 residues. The CDR3 reads CASSPAGADTEAFF. In DNA form, the CDR3 reads TGTGCCAGCTCACCTGCGGGGGCAGACACTGAAGCTTTCTTT.

The chain uses TRBV7-8 and TRBJ2-3; D unclear. The CDR3 length is 16 residues. V was cut by 2 bases and J by 2 bases, with 14 bases left in between. CDR1 and CDR2 (germline): SGHVS, FQNEAQ. CDR3 amino acids: CASSLLDTSVTDTQYF. The DNA for the CDR3 is TGTGCCAGCAGCTTACTTGACACCTCGGTCACAGATACGCAGTATTTT.

This chain links TRBV5-8 with TRBJ1-5; the D is unclear. This CDR3 has 15 residues. Deletions cut 0 bases from V and 0 bases from J, with 7 bases between. Germline V gene data show CDR1 as SGHTS and CDR2 as YDEGEE. The CDR3 loop reads CASSLAEYSNQPQHF. In DNA form, the CDR3 reads TGTGCCAGCAGCTTGGCGGAGTATAGCAATCAGCCCCAGCATTTT.

This sequence joins TRBV4-1 and TRBJ2-7; possible D gene TRBD1, 8 bases. CDR1 MGHRA and CDR2 YSYEKL come from the germline V gene. The germline V and J ends were trimmed by 0 bases and 5 bases, with 17 bases remaining between them. The CDR3 extends over 16 amino acids. The CDR3: CASSQDREAGGDEQYF. Written as DNA, the CDR3 is TGCGCCAGCAGCCAAGATCGGGAGGCAGGGGGCGACGAGCAGTACTTC.

The chain employs TRBV6-2 or TRBV6-3 and TRBJ2-3; D is possibly TRBD2 (7 bases). CDR1 MNHEY and CDR2 SVGEGT come from the germline V gene. V was clipped by 3 bases and J by 2 bases, with 12 bases between them. The CDR3 has 15 amino acids. In nucleotides, the CDR3 is TGTGCCAGCAGTTATTTTGCGGGGGCCACAGATACGCAGTATTTT. Protein: CASSYFAGATDTQYF.

This chain links TRBV25-1 with TRBJ1-2; D possibly corresponds to TRBD1 (6 bases). Germline-derived CDR1 and CDR2 are MGHDK and SYGVNS. There are 13 residues in the CDR3. V lost 5 bases and J 2 bases, leaving 9 bases between the germline ends. The CDR3 spells CASSPGHNYGYTF. DNA of the CDR3: TGTGCCAGCAGTCCGGGACACAACTATGGCTACACCTTC.

V is TRBV7-6 and J is TRBJ1-5, with TRBD1 matching 8 bases. With V trimmed by 5 bases and J by 2 bases, 11 bases remained unmatched. Germline loops: CDR1 SGHVS, CDR2 FNYEAQ. The CDR3 is 17 amino acids. The CDR3 DNA reads TGTGCCAGCAGCCCACTATCACCGGGACAGGGCAATCAGCCCCAGCATTTT. It codes for CASSPLSPGQGNQPQHF.

V gene TRBV24-1 combines with J gene TRBJ2-3, with a possible D match to TRBD2 (6 bases). This CDR3 is 17 amino acids long. The germline V and J ends were trimmed by 1 base and 2 bases, with 15 bases remaining between them. Germline V gene lookup returns CDR1 KGHDR and CDR2 SFDVKD. CDR3 sequence: CATSDFGWRGLTDTQYF. The CDR3 nucleotides read TGTGCCACCAGTGATTTCGGTTGGCGGGGCCTCACAGATACGCAGTATTTT.

This clone was picked up a small number of times. The CDR3 region has the DNA TGCGCCAGCAGCTTGGGACAGGGGAGGCGGTATGGCTACACCTTC. This sequence encodes CASSLGQGRRYGYTF. This chain uses TRBV5-1 with TRBJ1-2; 8 bases map to TRBD1. Trimming cost V 0 bases and J 5 bases; bases outside gene matches: 6. The CDR3 has 15 residues. The germline CDR1 and CDR2 sequences are SGHRS and YFSETQ.

This clone occurred a few times. The chain is built from TRBV28 and TRBJ2-1; TRBD2 matches 11 bases. CDR1 and CDR2 (germline): MDHEN, SYDVKM. Unmatched junction bases numbered 13, after V lost 7 bases and J lost 5 bases. The CDR3 sequence is 17 residues long. In nucleotides, the CDR3 is TGTGCCAGCAACGCTAGCGGGAGGACCGTCCTAGACAATGAGCAGTTCTTC. Its translation: CASNASGRTVLDNEQFF. The full variable domain, in which reference TRBV28 and TRBJ2-1 provide the parts outside the CDR3, is DVKVTQSSRYLVKRTGEKVFLECVQDMDHENMFWYRQDPGLGLRLIYFSYDVKMKEKGDIPEGYSVSREKKERFSLILESASTNQTSMYLCASNASGRTVLDNEQFFGPGTRLTVL.

The rearrangement uses TRBV30 and TRBJ2-1; 11 bases match TRBD2. J gave up 2 bases and V 3 bases, and 0 bases lay outside the gene matches. CDR3 length equals 14 residues. Looked up from germline, CDR1 is GTSNPN and CDR2 is SVGIG (reference sequence). CDR3 protein: CAWRTSGTYNEQFF. The DNA of the CDR3 is TGTGCCTGGAGGACTAGCGGGACCTACAATGAGCAGTTCTTC.

The V gene is TRBV5-8, the J gene TRBJ2-1; D perhaps matches TRBD2 (6 bases). Between the trimmed V and J ends, which lost 7 bases and 0 bases, there was a span of 14 bases. Per germline, CDR1 SGHTS and CDR2 YDEGEE. The CDR3 has 15 amino acids. CDR3 residues: CASGGGPSSYNEQFF. The CDR3 coding sequence is TGTGCCAGCGGGGGAGGCCCAAGCTCCTACAATGAGCAGTTCTTC.

This sequence joins TRBV5-4 and TRBJ1-3, with no clear D. The germline CDR1 and CDR2 sequences are SGHNT and YYREEE (reference sequence). This CDR3 is built from 15 residues. Trimming removed 0 bases at V and 0 bases at J, with 7 bases between. The CDR3, as DNA: TGTGCCAGCAGCTTGGGCAGGTTCTCTGGAAACACCATATATTTT. Its translation is CASSLGRFSGNTIYF.

V gene TRBV12-3 or TRBV12-4 combines with J gene TRBJ2-5; TRBD2 is a possible D gene (5 bases). The CDR3 runs 12 residues. Trimming removed 7 bases at V and 5 bases at J, with 11 bases between. CDR3 in amino acids: CASTGNGETQYF. The CDR3 DNA follows: TGTGCCAGCACGGGGAACGGGGAGACCCAGTACTTC.

CDR3 sequence reads: CASSLGANNEQFF. CDR3 nucleotides: TGTGCCAGCAGCTTAGGGGCTAACAATGAGCAGTTCTTC. The chain links TRBV7-2 to TRBJ2-1; D is unclear. With 1 base removed from V and 5 bases from J, the gap between germline ends came to 6 bases. Germline V gene lookup returns CDR1 SGHTA and CDR2 FQGNSA. This CDR3 region has 13 residues.

The genes are TRBV30 and TRBJ1-5; TRBD1 is a possible D gene (5 bases). The V and J ends lost 3 bases and 2 bases respectively, with 8 bases between them. Per germline, CDR1 GTSNPN and CDR2 SVGIG (reference sequence). The CDR3 runs 13 residues. The CDR3 spells CAWSQQGNQPQHF. The CDR3 region has the DNA TGTGCCTGGAGCCAACAGGGCAATCAGCCCCAGCATTTT.

The chain uses TRBV21-1 and TRBJ1-1; whether TRBD1, the table's D call, matches the DNA was not checked. TRBV21-1 corresponds to a pseudogene. The CDR3 totals 14 residues. The CDR3 sequence is CASSKGTGPTEAFF. The CDR3 DNA sequence: TGTGCCAGCAGCAAAGGAACAGGGCCCACTGAAGCTTTCTTT.

This clone was detected only a few times. This chain uses TRBV10-3 with TRBJ1-6, with D maybe TRBD1 (6 bases). This CDR3 comprises 16 residues. The ends were cut back, 6 bases at V and 4 bases at J, with 16 bases in the middle. Germline lookup yields CDR1 ENHRY and CDR2 SYGVKD. The CDR3 DNA follows: TGTGCCATCAGGCAGGGTGGCAGGGGTTATAATTCACCCCTCCACTTT. Protein: CAIRQGGRGYNSPLHF.

This CDR3 reads CASSQERTGRAGGYTF. The CDR3 DNA follows: TGTGCCAGCAGCCAAGAACGAACAGGCCGGGCTGGGGGCTACACCTTC. The chain combines TRBV3-1 (or the pseudogene TRBV3-2) with TRBJ1-2; tentative D call: TRBD1 (5 bases). This CDR3 contains 16 residues. Germline values: CDR1 LGHDT, CDR2 YNNKEL (reference sequence). Trimming left V 0 bases short and J 8 bases short, with 19 bases between.